This record covers a single TCR beta chain. The data stem from a study of blood T cell repertoires in COVID-19. Study at large: In each case, the material was cDNA or gDNA derived from T cells, B-cell-depleted T cells, or PBMCs.

Ages ranged from about 18 to 89 years, with residence in more than 20 US areas. In assigning cohorts, the study relied on participant-reported clinical history. The V and J ends lost 5 bases and 3 bases, in that order; junction bases with no gene match: 8. Germline V CDR1 and CDR2: LGHNA, YSLEER. The CDR3 is 16 amino acids. Under the authors' procedure: Quantification of nucleated cells was approximated via reference gene primer amplification. Method: immunoSEQ multiplex PCR; TCRdb's copy keeps in-frame clones and lacks some. V and J calls and clone size are those listed in that table; D and trimming were worked out from the DNA. The repertoire consists of about 200,000 clones, with approximately 86% occurring once and the leading ten covering less than 5%.

Sequenced input: PBMCs or T cells enriched from blood (not recorded which). The TCR sequence derives from a woman aged 40 to 50 with acute COVID-19. This chain links TRBV4-3 with TRBJ2-3; TRBD2 matches 10 bases. CDR3 sequence (DNA): TGCGCCAGCAGCTCGACTAGCGGGTTCTCTACAGATACGCAGTATTTT. Its protein is CASSSTSGFSTDTQYF.